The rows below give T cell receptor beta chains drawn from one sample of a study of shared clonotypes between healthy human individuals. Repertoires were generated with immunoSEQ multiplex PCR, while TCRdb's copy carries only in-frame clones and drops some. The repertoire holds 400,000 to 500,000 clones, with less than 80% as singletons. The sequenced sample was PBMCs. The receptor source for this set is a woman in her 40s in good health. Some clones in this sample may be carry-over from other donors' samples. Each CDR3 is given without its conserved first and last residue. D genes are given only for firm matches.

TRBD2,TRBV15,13,ATSISGDSYNEQF
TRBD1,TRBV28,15,ASRSTGDRVSIQPQH
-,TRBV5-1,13,ASSLGLGSTDTQY
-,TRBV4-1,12,ASSQNPLFEKLF
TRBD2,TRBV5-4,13,ASSRGGDGYNEQF
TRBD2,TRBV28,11,ASRGGSSYEQY
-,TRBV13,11,ASSLRQGYEQY
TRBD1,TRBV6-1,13,ASSGTGAKDSPLH
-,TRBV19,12,ASSTGTEIFPQH
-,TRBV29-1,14,SVESTPGGVGNTIY
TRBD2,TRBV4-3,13,ASSQLAGDTGELF
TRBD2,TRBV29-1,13,SVATPGRAFYEQF
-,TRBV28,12,ASSRRQMNTEAF
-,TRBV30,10,ACAGRIYEQY
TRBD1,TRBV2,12,ASGSPGTDQPQH
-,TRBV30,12,AWSVGGEIYEQY
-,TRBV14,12,ASSLRSRDLGYT
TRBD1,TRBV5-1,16,ASSFITGTATSQETQY
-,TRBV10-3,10,AISESEAGQF
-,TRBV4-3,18,ASSQDISRGAVRRNTEAF
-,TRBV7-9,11,ASSSSGANVLT
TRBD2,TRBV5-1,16,ASSGGLAGVLDYNEQF
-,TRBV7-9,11,ASSLAASTEAF
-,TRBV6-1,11,ASSALPKETQY
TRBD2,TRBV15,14,ATSRVTGGTYNEQF
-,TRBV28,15,ASTFAGTTYTYNEQF
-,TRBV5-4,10,ASSSNAREQY
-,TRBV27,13,ASRKGDWNTGELF
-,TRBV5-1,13,ASSLWGQGQETQY
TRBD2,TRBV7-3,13,ASSLRTSGTNEQF
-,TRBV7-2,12,ASSLERDLGGYT
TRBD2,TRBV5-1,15,ASSLLVRASGSNEQF
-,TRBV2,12,ASSGLAYQETQY
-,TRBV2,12,ASSVTSSTDTQY
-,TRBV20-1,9,TPQREETQY
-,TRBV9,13,ASSVGPASDQPQH